These 20 T cell receptor beta chains were sequenced from one sample in a study of cytomegalovirus exposure and HLA in healthy donors. Both 60 Vbeta primers and 13 Jbeta primers went into the PCR. Profiling relied on immunoSEQ multiplex PCR, and the TCRdb table lists in-frame clones only, not all of them. This table holds 100,000 to 150,000 clones, roughly 80% found once. Sequenced material: PBMCs. These receptors were taken from a girl aged 2 to 10 in good health and CMV-seronegative.

The chain joins TRBV4-3 to TRBJ1-2; D is possibly TRBD1 (5 bases). The CDR3 is 17 amino acids. V lost 0 bases to trimming and J lost 5 bases, with 19 bases between them. Germline V gene lookup returns CDR1 LGHNA and CDR2 YSLEER. The CDR3 DNA sequence: TGCGCCAGCAGCCAAGATATGCAGGACACGGATTCTTATGGCTACACCTTC. Its translation is CASSQDMQDTDSYGYTF.

The chain uses TRBV15 and TRBJ2-4; 9 bases align to TRBD2. The CDR3 spans 18 residues. V lost 1 base and J lost 7; bases outside the gene matches: 14. Per the germline V gene, CDR1 is LNHNV and CDR2 is YYDKDF (reference sequence). DNA of the CDR3: TGTGCCACCAGCAGAGTGGGGCTAGCGGGATTAGGGTGGAACATTCAGTACTTC. This sequence encodes CATSRVGLAGLGWNIQYF.

The CDR3 DNA follows: TGTGCCAGCAGCATTAATAGCGGGGCCTACAATGAGCAGTTCTTC. As protein: CASSINSGAYNEQFF. The V and J genes are TRBV7-2 and TRBJ2-1; TRBD2 agrees at 8 bases. The CDR3 consists of 15 residues. Germline V lookup: CDR1 SGHTA, CDR2 FQGNSA. Trimming took 5 bases from V and 2 from J; bases not matched to a gene: 5. Looking up the rest from reference TRBV7-2 and TRBJ2-1 gives the full variable domain: GAGVSQSPSNKVTEKGKDVELRCDPISGHTALYWYRQSLGQGLEFLIYFQGNSAPDKSGLPSDRFSAERTGGSVSTLTIQRTQQEDSAVYLCASSINSGAYNEQFFGPGTRLTVL.

The table lists this clone with a count of one. The chain carries TRBV9 and TRBJ2-1; TRBD2 matches 11 bases. Germline V gene data show CDR1 as SGDLS and CDR2 as YYNGEE. J lost 4 bases, V lost 4 bases, and 4 bases had no gene match. CDR3 length equals 15 residues. CDR3 sequence (DNA): TGTGCCAGCAGCTATAGCGGGGGGGCTTACAATGAGCAGTTCTTC. Amino acid sequence: CASSYSGGAYNEQFF.

The chain uses TRBV6-5 and TRBJ1-2; no reliable D call. The V end was cut by 0 bases, the J end by 0 bases, with 8 bases between. The CDR3 runs 15 residues. Looked up from germline, CDR1 is MNHEY and CDR2 is SVGAGI. The CDR3 protein is CASSYSISANYGYTF. The DNA for the CDR3 is TGTGCCAGCAGTTACTCGATTAGCGCTAACTATGGCTACACCTTC.

Only a few counts were recorded for this clone. V is TRBV6-5 and J is TRBJ2-7; the match to TRBD1 covers 11 bases. J lost 3 bases, V lost 6 bases, and 4 bases had no gene match. Germline-derived CDR1 and CDR2 are MNHEY and SVGAGI. The CDR3 loop spans 14 amino acids. The CDR3 region has the DNA TGTGCCAGCAGCAGGACAGGGGGCGGCTACGAGCAGTACTTC. Protein product: CASSRTGGGYEQYF.

The V gene is TRBV30, the J gene TRBJ1-1; D not certain. Germline V gene data show CDR1 as GTSNPN and CDR2 as SVGIG (reference sequence). With 2 bases removed from V and 0 bases from J, the gap between germline ends came to 7 bases. The CDR3 contains 13 residues. The DNA for the CDR3 is TGTGCCTGGAGTAACTCGGTGAACACTGAAGCTTTCTTT. This gives the protein CAWSNSVNTEAFF.

The chain uses TRBV5-1 and TRBJ1-4; no firm D call. This CDR3 has 14 amino acids. The germline V gene encodes CDR1 SGHRS and CDR2 YFSETQ. V dropped 3 bases and J dropped 5 bases, with 11 bases sitting between them. CDR3 in amino acids: CASSSTVGNEKLFF. Written as DNA, the CDR3 is TGCGCCAGCAGCTCCACAGTCGGCAATGAAAAACTGTTTTTT.

The chain joins TRBV4-1 to TRBJ2-7; 8 bases agree with TRBD1. This CDR3 has 14 amino acids. Germline V lookup: CDR1 MGHRA, CDR2 YSYEKL. The ends lost 5 bases at V and 2 bases at J; junction bases unmatched: 5. The CDR3: CASSAGTGPYEQYF. CDR3 nucleotides: TGCGCCAGCAGCGCCGGGACAGGACCCTACGAGCAGTACTTC.

V and J are TRBV18 and TRBJ2-7, with 9 nucleotides matching TRBD2. The CDR3 is 14 amino acids. Germline V gene sequence: CDR1 KGHSH, CDR2 LQKENI. J gave up 7 bases and V 3 bases, and 7 bases lay outside the gene matches. The CDR3 is CASSPAGGPREQYF. As DNA, the CDR3 is TGTGCCAGCTCACCGGCGGGAGGGCCGCGGGAGCAGTACTTC.

V usage is TRBV6-4 and J usage is TRBJ2-2; no clear D gene. Germline lookup yields CDR1 MRHNA and CDR2 SNTAGT. The V end lost 3 bases, the J end lost 0 bases, and 8 bases lay between the germline ends. This CDR3 is built from 15 residues. As DNA, the CDR3 is TGTGCCAGCAGTGAGGAGCCCTCGAACACCGGGGAGCTGTTTTTT. Translating gives CASSEEPSNTGELFF.

V is TRBV7-9 and J is TRBJ2-1, with D unclear. The length of the CDR3 is 12 residues. The germline V gene encodes CDR1 SEHNR and CDR2 FQNEAQ (reference sequence). Trimming shortened V by 5 bases and J by 9 bases, and 11 bases separated the two germline ends. The CDR3 sequence is CASSPFGSEQFF. The CDR3 nucleotides read TGTGCCAGCAGCCCTTTCGGGTCTGAGCAGTTCTTC.

The chain links TRBV19 to TRBJ2-3, with TRBD2 matching over 7 bases. The CDR3 consists of 18 residues. CDR1 and CDR2 (germline): LNHDA, SQIVND (reference sequence). Trimming removed 5 bases from V and 4 bases from J; junction bases left unmatched: 18. The CDR3, as DNA: TGTGCCAGTAGTCGAATCGCTACCAGCGGGGCCCCCGCAGATACGCAGTATTTT. Translated: CASSRIATSGAPADTQYF.

CDR3 nucleotides: TGTGCAAGTCGCTTAGTAGACAGGGCCGCTCTTCAAGAGACCCAGTACTTC. It codes for CASRLVDRAALQETQYF. The rearrangement joins TRBV12-2 to TRBJ2-5; no check of the table's D call, TRBD1, against the DNA was made. TRBV12-2 is deemed a pseudogene. The CDR3 spans 17 residues.

V and J are TRBV7-9 and TRBJ2-3; possible D gene TRBD2, 7 bases. The CDR3 is made up of 16 amino acids. Germline CDR1 reads SEHNR; CDR2 reads FQNEAQ (reference sequence). Trimming removed 1 base from V and 2 bases from J, with 13 bases in between. CDR3 sequence: CASSLVRGAYTDTQYF. The CDR3 DNA is TGTGCCAGCAGCTTAGTTCGGGGGGCGTACACAGATACGCAGTATTTT.

The chain has TRBV15 and TRBJ2-7; 7 bases map to TRBD2. Germline values: CDR1 LNHNV, CDR2 YYDKDF (reference sequence). This CDR3 comprises 15 residues. The ends lost 1 base at V and 5 bases at J; junction bases unmatched: 8. CDR3 protein: CATSRAGLGANEQYF. The CDR3 DNA reads TGTGCCACCAGCAGAGCTGGACTAGGCGCGAACGAGCAGTACTTC.

CDR3 amino acids: CASSFNGPVEAFF. CDR3 coding DNA: TGTGCCAGCAGCTTCAATGGCCCCGTTGAAGCTTTCTTT. This sequence joins TRBV7-2 and TRBJ1-1; unclear D gene. V was pared by 3 bases and J by 7 bases, with 12 bases between. From germline, CDR1 is SGHTA and CDR2 FQGNSA. This CDR3 region has 13 residues. The whole variable domain, remainder taken from reference TRBV7-2 and TRBJ1-1, is GAGVSQSPSNKVTEKGKDVELRCDPISGHTALYWYRQSLGQGLEFLIYFQGNSAPDKSGLPSDRFSAERTGGSVSTLTIQRTQQEDSAVYLCASSFNGPVEAFFGQGTRLTVV.

The rearrangement uses TRBV6-1 and TRBJ2-3, with 7 bases identical to TRBD1. After removal of 8 bases from V and 0 bases from J, the junction contained 8 bases not matched to a gene. The CDR3 has 15 residues. Germline-derived CDR1 and CDR2 are MNHNS and SASEGT. DNA for the CDR3: TGTGCCAGCGGGGCCGGGACAGCGAGCACAGATACGCAGTATTTT. Its translation is CASGAGTASTDTQYF.

This sequence joins TRBV16 and TRBJ2-5, with 8 bases that match TRBD1. V dropped 2 bases and J dropped 3; count of bases not matched to a gene: 8. The germline V gene has CDR1 KGHSY and CDR2 FQNENV. The CDR3 is 16 residues long. Here the CDR3 reads CASSQGGQVIKETQYF. The CDR3 region has the DNA TGTGCCAGCAGCCAAGGGGGACAGGTGATTAAAGAGACCCAGTACTTC.

The V and J genes are TRBV29-1 and TRBJ2-5; tentatively, D is TRBD2 (5 bases). V shed 0 bases and J shed 5 bases, with 13 bases lying between them. The V gene's germline CDR1 is SQVTM and CDR2 ANQGSEA. The CDR3 sequence is 14 residues long. The DNA of the CDR3 is TGCAGCGTTGAAGATTCACGGGGTGGGGAGACCCAGTACTTC. Translation gives CSVEDSRGGETQYF.